A selection of T cell receptor beta chains follows, all from one sample in a study of T cell responses to AZD1222 COVID-19 vaccine. Generated by immunoSEQ multiplex PCR, the TCRdb table keeps only in-frame clones and is missing some. The sample consists of approximately 100,000 clones, around 90% of them appearing once. Sequenced here: peripheral blood, sampled on day 0 of AZD1222 vaccination. These receptor sequences come from an adult in good health. CDR3s include the opening cysteine and the closing phenylalanine or tryptophan. D genes are given only for firm matches. Only part of the rows carry a size: once, few, many, or a class if the clone is expanded.

j_call: TRBJ1-2
clone_size: .
d_call: .
v_call: TRBV10-3
cdr3_nt: TGTGCCATCAGTGAGACGCAGGGGAAGAAAGACTATGGCTACACCTTC
cdr3_aa: CAISETQGKKDYGYTF

j_call: TRBJ2-7
clone_size: .
d_call: TRBD1
v_call: TRBV6-1
cdr3_nt: TGTGCCAGCAGTGGAGCCGGGACAGGGAGCTACGAGCAGTACTTC
cdr3_aa: CASSGAGTGSYEQYF

j_call: TRBJ2-5
clone_size: .
d_call: .
v_call: TRBV6-5
cdr3_nt: TGTGCCAGCATACGTTGGAAGGGGGGAGAGACCCAGTACTTC
cdr3_aa: CASIRWKGGETQYF

j_call: TRBJ1-4
clone_size: .
d_call: .
v_call: TRBV30
cdr3_nt: TGTGCCTGGAGTGGAGGGTTTAATGAAAAACTGTTTTTT
cdr3_aa: CAWSGGFNEKLFF

j_call: TRBJ1-1
clone_size: .
d_call: .
v_call: TRBV12-3/TRBV12-4
cdr3_nt: TGTGCCAGCAGTTTAGCTACAGGTACTGAAGCTTTCTTT
cdr3_aa: CASSLATGTEAFF

j_call: TRBJ1-6
clone_size: .
d_call: TRBD1
v_call: TRBV7-2
cdr3_nt: TGTGCCAGCAGCATCAGGGGGGATTCACCCCTCCACTTT
cdr3_aa: CASSIRGDSPLHF

j_call: TRBJ1-5
clone_size: once
d_call: .
v_call: TRBV30
cdr3_nt: TGTGCCTGGAGTGTTTTCCTCTTTGCGCAGGGGCCGATCACGCAGCCCCAGCATTTT
cdr3_aa: CAWSVFLFAQGPITQPQHF

j_call: TRBJ1-1
clone_size: .
d_call: TRBD1
v_call: TRBV18
cdr3_nt: TGTGCCAGCTCCCAGGGGGCCATGAACACTGAAGCTTTCTTT
cdr3_aa: CASSQGAMNTEAFF

j_call: TRBJ1-1
clone_size: .
d_call: .
v_call: TRBV5-1
cdr3_nt: TGCGCCAGCAGCCCGAGGGAGAACACTGAAGCTTTCTTT
cdr3_aa: CASSPRENTEAFF

j_call: TRBJ1-3
clone_size: .
d_call: .
v_call: TRBV28
cdr3_nt: TGTGCCAGCAGTGAACAGGGAAACACCATATATTTT
cdr3_aa: CASSEQGNTIYF

j_call: TRBJ1-1
clone_size: .
d_call: .
v_call: TRBV5-6
cdr3_nt: TGTGCCAGCAGCTTAGGGAGGGGTACTGAAGCTTTCTTT
cdr3_aa: CASSLGRGTEAFF

j_call: TRBJ2-2
clone_size: .
d_call: TRBD1
v_call: TRBV5-1
cdr3_nt: TGCGCCAGCAGCTTGGAGGGGGCCCTTCGCACCGGGGAGCTGTTTTTT
cdr3_aa: CASSLEGALRTGELFF

j_call: TRBJ1-2
clone_size: .
d_call: .
v_call: TRBV6-5
cdr3_nt: TGTGCCAGCACCCCGGGTTTTGGCTACACCTTC
cdr3_aa: CASTPGFGYTF

j_call: TRBJ1-1
clone_size: once
d_call: TRBD1
v_call: TRBV6-2/TRBV6-3
cdr3_nt: TGTGCCAGCAGTTTACTCCAGGGGGCTGACACTGAAGCTTTCTTT
cdr3_aa: CASSLLQGADTEAFF

j_call: TRBJ1-1
clone_size: .
d_call: .
v_call: TRBV11-2
cdr3_nt: TGTGCCAGCATCTCCTCGTGGGGGGGCACTGAAGCTTTCTTT
cdr3_aa: CASISSWGGTEAFF

j_call: TRBJ2-5
clone_size: .
d_call: TRBD1
v_call: TRBV3-1/TRBV3-2
cdr3_nt: TGTGCCAGCAGCCGTGAGACAGGGGGACGGGGGACCCAGTACTTC
cdr3_aa: CASSRETGGRGTQYF

j_call: TRBJ2-1
clone_size: .
d_call: TRBD2
v_call: TRBV7-2
cdr3_nt: TGTGCCAGCAGCTTAGTGGCGGGGGGTAACTACAATGAGCAGTTCTTC
cdr3_aa: CASSLVAGGNYNEQFF

j_call: TRBJ2-1
clone_size: .
d_call: TRBD1
v_call: TRBV14
cdr3_nt: TGTGCCAGCAGCCACATTTCACCGGGACAGGGGACGAATGAGCAGTTCTTC
cdr3_aa: CASSHISPGQGTNEQFF

j_call: TRBJ1-5
clone_size: .
d_call: .
v_call: TRBV20-1
cdr3_nt: TGCAGTGCTAGTTCTGGGGGCAGCAATCAGCCCCAGCATTTT
cdr3_aa: CSASSGGSNQPQHF

j_call: TRBJ1-3
clone_size: .
d_call: .
v_call: TRBV15
cdr3_nt: TGTGCCACCAGCAGAGCGTTCGGGAGTGGAAACACCATATATTTT
cdr3_aa: CATSRAFGSGNTIYF

j_call: TRBJ1-3
clone_size: .
d_call: .
v_call: TRBV5-6
cdr3_nt: TGTGCCAGCAGCTTGGCCTCGGGGCTCCCTGGAAACACCATATATTTT
cdr3_aa: CASSLASGLPGNTIYF

j_call: TRBJ2-3
clone_size: .
d_call: .
v_call: TRBV5-6
cdr3_nt: TGTGCCAGCAGCTTGGTAAGCACAGATACGCAGTATTTT
cdr3_aa: CASSLVSTDTQYF

j_call: TRBJ1-3
clone_size: .
d_call: .
v_call: TRBV7-9
cdr3_nt: TGTGCCAGCAGCTTCAATAGGTTGGTCACTGGAAACACCATATATTTT
cdr3_aa: CASSFNRLVTGNTIYF

j_call: TRBJ1-4
clone_size: .
d_call: .
v_call: TRBV5-6
cdr3_nt: TGTGCCAGCAGCTTGTGGCGGGTAAATGAAAAACTGTTTTTT
cdr3_aa: CASSLWRVNEKLFF

j_call: TRBJ1-2
clone_size: .
d_call: .
v_call: TRBV30
cdr3_nt: TGTGCCTGGAGTGGTTTCGTGGGCTACACCTTC
cdr3_aa: CAWSGFVGYTF

j_call: TRBJ2-4
clone_size: .
d_call: TRBD2
v_call: TRBV5-5
cdr3_nt: TGTGCCAGCAGCGGGAGGAGCGGGGGGGCCGAGACCAAAAACATTCAGTACTTC
cdr3_aa: CASSGRSGGAETKNIQYF

j_call: TRBJ1-2
clone_size: .
d_call: .
v_call: TRBV7-9
cdr3_nt: TGTGCCAGCAGCTTAGTGGGGCAGGGGAATTATGGCTACACCTTC
cdr3_aa: CASSLVGQGNYGYTF

j_call: TRBJ2-7
clone_size: .
d_call: .
v_call: TRBV27
cdr3_nt: TGTGCCAGCACGTCTGGGAGGGGGCACGAGCAGTACTTC
cdr3_aa: CASTSGRGHEQYF

j_call: TRBJ2-7
clone_size: few
d_call: TRBD1
v_call: TRBV6-5
cdr3_nt: TGTGCCAGCAGTTACACGCCTGGGACAGGTGACGACGAGCAGTACTTC
cdr3_aa: CASSYTPGTGDDEQYF

j_call: TRBJ1-2
clone_size: .
d_call: .
v_call: TRBV12-3/TRBV12-4
cdr3_nt: TGTGCCAGCAGCCCTGATTACGCTGGCTACACCTTC
cdr3_aa: CASSPDYAGYTF

j_call: TRBJ1-3
clone_size: .
d_call: .
v_call: TRBV7-9
cdr3_nt: TGTGCCAGCAGTTCCGGAAACACCATATATTTT
cdr3_aa: CASSSGNTIYF

j_call: TRBJ1-2
clone_size: few
d_call: .
v_call: TRBV29-1
cdr3_nt: TGCAGCGTTGAGGACGGGCAAGCCTATGGCTACACCTTC
cdr3_aa: CSVEDGQAYGYTF

j_call: TRBJ2-3
clone_size: .
d_call: .
v_call: TRBV9
cdr3_nt: TGTGCCAGCAGCCTCTCCCGCACAGATACGCAGTATTTT
cdr3_aa: CASSLSRTDTQYF

j_call: TRBJ2-3
clone_size: .
d_call: .
v_call: TRBV9
cdr3_nt: TGTGCCAGCAGCGTAGGGCAAAATACGCAGTATTTT
cdr3_aa: CASSVGQNTQYF

j_call: TRBJ2-7
clone_size: .
d_call: TRBD1
v_call: TRBV6-5
cdr3_nt: TGTGCCAGCAGTTACGGGACAGGGACCTACGAGCAGTACTTC
cdr3_aa: CASSYGTGTYEQYF

j_call: TRBJ2-2
clone_size: once
d_call: .
v_call: TRBV11-3
cdr3_nt: TGTGCCAGCAGTCATGACACTAACACCGGGGAGCTGTTTTTT
cdr3_aa: CASSHDTNTGELFF

j_call: TRBJ1-2
clone_size: .
d_call: .
v_call: TRBV28
cdr3_nt: TGTGCCAGCACCTCTTCCGCGAGGGGGGACTATGGCTACACCTTC
cdr3_aa: CASTSSARGDYGYTF

j_call: TRBJ2-3
clone_size: .
d_call: TRBD2
v_call: TRBV5-4
cdr3_nt: TGTGCCAGCAGCTCCGCCAGCGGGGGCTTCACAGATACGCAGTATTTT
cdr3_aa: CASSSASGGFTDTQYF

j_call: TRBJ1-2
clone_size: once
d_call: .
v_call: TRBV7-2
cdr3_nt: TGTGCCAGCAGCCCTCAGGGGTCTACAAACTATGGCTACACCTTC
cdr3_aa: CASSPQGSTNYGYTF

j_call: TRBJ1-2
clone_size: .
d_call: .
v_call: TRBV25-1
cdr3_nt: TGTGCCAGCAGTGAGTCAGGGCGGATCTATGGCTACACCTTC
cdr3_aa: CASSESGRIYGYTF

j_call: TRBJ2-6
clone_size: .
d_call: .
v_call: TRBV11-3
cdr3_nt: TGTGCCAGCAGCCAGGGAGGTAGGGGGTCCGGGGCCAACGTCCTGACTTTC
cdr3_aa: CASSQGGRGSGANVLTF

j_call: TRBJ1-1
clone_size: .
d_call: .
v_call: TRBV5-4
cdr3_nt: TGTGCCAGCAGCTTTTTTGGGGAGAACACTGAAGCTTTCTTT
cdr3_aa: CASSFFGENTEAFF

j_call: TRBJ2-5
clone_size: .
d_call: TRBD1
v_call: TRBV18
cdr3_nt: TGTGCCAGCTCACCAGGGACAGGACTCCAAGAGACCCAGTACTTC
cdr3_aa: CASSPGTGLQETQYF

j_call: TRBJ2-5
clone_size: .
d_call: TRBD2
v_call: TRBV9
cdr3_nt: TGTGCCAGCAGCGTAGCTGACCGGGAGGTCGAGACCCAGTACTTC
cdr3_aa: CASSVADREVETQYF

j_call: TRBJ1-2
clone_size: .
d_call: TRBD1
v_call: TRBV5-6
cdr3_nt: TGTGCCAGCAGCTTGGACGGACAGGTGGGGGGTGGCTACACCTTC
cdr3_aa: CASSLDGQVGGGYTF

j_call: TRBJ1-5
clone_size: .
d_call: .
v_call: TRBV19
cdr3_nt: TGTGCCAGTAGTATAGTCAATAGCAATCAGCCCCAGCATTTT
cdr3_aa: CASSIVNSNQPQHF

j_call: TRBJ2-7
clone_size: .
d_call: .
v_call: TRBV9
cdr3_nt: TGTGCCAGCAGCGTAGGGGCGTCCTACGAGCAGTACTTC
cdr3_aa: CASSVGASYEQYF

j_call: TRBJ1-2
clone_size: .
d_call: .
v_call: TRBV20-1
cdr3_nt: TGCAGTGCTGTGTCCCTCTATGGCTACACCTTC
cdr3_aa: CSAVSLYGYTF

j_call: TRBJ1-2
clone_size: once
d_call: TRBD1
v_call: TRBV28
cdr3_nt: TGTGCCAGCAGCTCAGGGACAGCTAACTATGGCTACACCTTC
cdr3_aa: CASSSGTANYGYTF

j_call: TRBJ2-7
clone_size: .
d_call: TRBD1
v_call: TRBV7-8
cdr3_nt: TGTGCCAGCAGCCCACAGGGGGCGATTTACTACGAGCAGTACTTC
cdr3_aa: CASSPQGAIYYEQYF

j_call: TRBJ1-2
clone_size: few
d_call: .
v_call: TRBV15
cdr3_nt: TGTGCCACCAGCAGGGAGGAGGGGGATGACTACACCTTC
cdr3_aa: CATSREEGDDYTF

j_call: TRBJ1-1
clone_size: .
d_call: .
v_call: TRBV6-1
cdr3_nt: TGTGCCAGCAGTGAACCTACTCGGTACTCGGAAGCTTTCTTT
cdr3_aa: CASSEPTRYSEAFF

j_call: TRBJ1-2
clone_size: .
d_call: .
v_call: TRBV29-1
cdr3_nt: TGCAGCGTTGAGTCGGGGGAATATGGCTACACCTTC
cdr3_aa: CSVESGEYGYTF

j_call: TRBJ1-1
clone_size: once
d_call: .
v_call: TRBV5-1
cdr3_nt: TGCGCCAGCAGCATCGACGGACCGAACACTGAAGCTTTCTTT
cdr3_aa: CASSIDGPNTEAFF

j_call: TRBJ1-2
clone_size: large
d_call: .
v_call: TRBV28
cdr3_nt: TGTGCCAGCAGTTTAAACGGACGCGTAGTTCTTAATGGCTACACCTTC
cdr3_aa: CASSLNGRVVLNGYTF